This TCR beta chain was retrieved from a study of CD8+ T cells in alopecia areata. Across the study: Tofacitinib treatment spanned 6 to 18 months, with 6 months off drug afterward.

Sampling of alopecia areata patients yielded lesional scalp punch biopsies as well as peripheral blood. Study observations and caveats: Among the cells sequenced in scalp samples are also the resident alphabeta T cells of normal skin. Lesional scalp, especially alopecia totalis/universalis, showed higher clonality than normal scalp.

This clone was seen a few times. Its target is unknown. Reverse transcription of extracted RNA yielded cDNA, which provided the sequencing template. Using immunoSEQ multiplex PCR, the repertoire was profiled, and TCRdb retains in-frame clones only, with some absent. The sample carries some 150,000 clones, around half recorded once. This TCR derives from a human donor with alopecia areata. Sample: CD8+ T cells sorted from blood, taken at week 0.

The CDR3 DNA reads as TGCGCCAGCAGCCAAGATTTCCCCCCGGGGTCTTCGTCACAGTTCTTC. As protein: CASSQDFPPGSSSQFF. The chain recombines TRBV4-3 with TRBJ2-1; D perhaps matches TRBD2 (5 bases). CDR3 size: 16 residues. Looked up from germline, CDR1 is LGHNA and CDR2 is YSLEER. Trimming removed 0 bases at V and 13 bases at J, with 22 bases between.